This section outlines one T cell receptor beta chain sequence together with its context. Profiling relied on immunoSEQ multiplex PCR, and the TCRdb table lists in-frame clones only, not all of them. The sample comprises about 160,000 clones, around nine tenths of which are singletons, and 2.5% to 3% rests with the top ten. This CDR3 contains 13 residues. The V end was cut by 3 bases, the J end by 4 bases, with 9 bases between. CDR1 MGHDK and CDR2 SYGVNS come from the germline V gene. This entry belongs to a study of cytomegalovirus exposure and HLA in healthy donors. The receptor was isolated from a man aged 18 to 30 in good health and CMV-seronegative. The rearrangement links TRBV25-1 to TRBJ1-1, with unresolved D. The sequenced material came from PBMCs. The DNA for the CDR3 is TGTGCCAGCAGTGATTACGCAGGCACTGAAGCTTTCTTT. Residues: CASSDYAGTEAFF.